These 23 T cell receptor beta chains came from one sample sequenced in a study of identical twins. From the 5' RACE reads, TCRdb called clonotypes with MiXCR, one entry per CDR3 protein. The table lists over 500,000 distinct CDR3 sequences, around 20% of them singletons, with around 0.9% in the top ten. These data also formed part of another study, on T cells expressing NK-cell markers.

Sequenced material: CD4+ T cells sorted from blood. These receptors were taken from a woman aged 18-29 years in good health.

The chain couples TRBV4-3 to TRBJ2-7, with a tentative D call TRBD2 (5 bases). Germline CDR1 is LGHNA and CDR2 is YSLEER. The CDR3 totals 16 residues. V lost 0 bases and J 7 bases, leaving 19 bases between the germline ends. The CDR3 loop reads CASSQDSGLEGWEQYF. Here the CDR3 DNA reads TGCGCCAGCAGCCAAGATAGTGGACTCGAAGGTTGGGAGCAGTACTTC.

The chain is built from TRBV7-9 and TRBJ2-5; D is possibly TRBD1 (5 bases). This CDR3 has 15 residues. The V and J ends lost 4 bases and 2 bases respectively, with 14 bases between them. Germline CDR1 is SEHNR and CDR2 is FQNEAQ (reference sequence). Here the CDR3 DNA reads TGTGCCAGCAGCTCTGGGGCCGGTTTTCAAGAGACCCAGTACTTC. It is translated as CASSSGAGFQETQYF.

V is TRBV19 and J is TRBJ2-3; 12 nucleotides align to TRBD2. This CDR3 is 14 amino acids long. Germline values: CDR1 LNHDA, CDR2 SQIVND (reference sequence). Unmatched junction bases numbered 3, after V lost 6 bases and J lost 5 bases. The DNA for the CDR3 is TGTGCCAGTAGACCGGGACTAGCGGGAGATACGCAGTATTTT. Its translation: CASRPGLAGDTQYF.

On this clonotype: The junction differs from germline at one of its ends, possibly a read error. This chain connects TRBV15 to TRBJ2-5, with TRBD2 identical over 7 bases. The CDR3 consists of 12 residues. Germline loops: CDR1 LNHNV, CDR2 YYDKDF (reference sequence). The CDR3 coding sequence is TGTGCCACCAGCGGCCCCTCGACTAGCAGCAGCTTC. It specifies CATSGPSTSSSF.

This clonotype has more than one count but fewer than ten. The J gene is TRBJ2-2, the V gene TRBV12-3 or TRBV12-4; D not resolved. Trimming removed 3 bases at V and 1 base at J, with 6 bases between. The CDR3 totals 14 residues. This CDR3 reads CASSFGQNTGELFF. CDR3 nucleotide sequence: TGTGCCAGCAGTTTTGGGCAGAACACCGGGGAGCTGTTTTTT.

The V gene is TRBV7-3, the J gene TRBJ2-3; D is possibly TRBD2 (6 bases). Trimming pared 5 bases from V and 4 bases from J, leaving 13 bases between. The germline gives CDR1 SGHTA, CDR2 FQGTGA. The CDR3 extends over 14 amino acids. The DNA for the CDR3 is TGTGCCAGCAGCCCTATCCCTAGCGCAGATACGCAGTATTTT. Protein sequence: CASSPIPSADTQYF. Looking up the rest from reference TRBV7-3 and TRBJ2-3 gives the full variable domain: GAGVSQTPSNKVTEKGKYVELRCDPISGHTALYWYRQSLGQGPEFLIYFQGTGAADDSGLPNDRFFAVRPEGSVSTLKIQRTERGDSAVYLCASSPIPSADTQYFGPGTRLTVL.

The sample holds a few counts of this clonotype. The chain carries TRBV20-1 and TRBJ2-3; tentative D call: TRBD2 (5 bases). Germline values: CDR1 DFQATT, CDR2 SNEGSKA (reference sequence). This CDR3 is 15 amino acids long. Deletions cut 1 base from V and 1 base from J, with 12 bases between. The CDR3 DNA reads as TGCAGTGCTAGAGTCGGGGTGGGAGGCACAGATACGCAGTATTTT. This codes for CSARVGVGGTDTQYF.

This clonotype has only a few counts. The J gene is TRBJ1-2, the V gene TRBV9; D perhaps matches TRBD1 (5 bases). CDR3 length: 14 amino acids. V shed 3 bases and J shed 6 bases, with 15 bases lying between them. Looked up from germline, CDR1 is SGDLS and CDR2 is YYNGEE. CDR3 loop: CASSAGVIDDGYTF. The CDR3 bases are TGTGCCAGCAGCGCGGGGGTGATCGATGATGGCTACACCTTC.

The count of this clonotype is one. The V and J genes are TRBV20-1 and TRBJ1-3, with D possibly TRBD1 on 6 matching bases. CDR3 length: 14 amino acids. CDR1 and CDR2 (germline): DFQATT, SNEGSKA (reference sequence). V was cut by 4 bases and J by 3 bases, with 13 bases left in between. The DNA for the CDR3 is TGCAGTGCTACCACGACAGGACTTGGAAACACCATATATTTT. Its protein is CSATTTGLGNTIYF.

This clonotype has only a few counts. The V and J genes are TRBV5-1 and TRBJ2-1, with TRBD1 matching 9 bases. Germline CDR1 and CDR2: SGHRS and YFSETQ. The CDR3 is 15 amino acids. Trimming removed 0 bases from V and 8 bases from J; junction bases left unmatched: 6. CDR3 DNA sequence: TGCGCCAGCAGCTTGGGACAGGGGGGTACTTATGAGCAGTTCTTC. Amino acid sequence: CASSLGQGGTYEQFF.

This clonotype was counted at least ten times. The chain links TRBV20-1 to TRBJ2-3, with D possibly being TRBD1 or TRBD2 (5 bases each). This CDR3 comprises 15 residues. CDR1 and CDR2 (germline): DFQATT, SNEGSKA (reference sequence). Trimming stripped 1 base from V and 4 bases from J, with 15 bases between. CDR3 coding DNA: TGCAGTGCTAGAGTGAGTGGGACCCCCGCAGATACGCAGTATTTT. This translates into CSARVSGTPADTQYF.

The chain is built from TRBV4-3 and TRBJ2-7; D unclear. This CDR3 is 17 amino acids long. V lost 0 bases to trimming and J lost 6 bases, with 21 bases between them. CDR1 and CDR2 from the germline V gene are LGHNA and YSLEER. The CDR3 DNA reads as TGCGCCAGCAGCCAAGATATCCGCTCCGGCGGTTTTGCCGAGCAGTACTTC. As protein: CASSQDIRSGGFAEQYF.

There are a few counts of this clonotype. This sequence joins TRBV29-1 and TRBJ2-1; 9 bases fit TRBD2. This CDR3 has 15 amino acids. V shed 4 bases, J shed 1 base, and the junction held 5 bases outside the gene matches. Germline CDR1 reads SQVTM; CDR2 reads ANQGSEA. The CDR3 reads CSVGQREASYNEQFF. DNA of the CDR3: TGCAGCGTTGGCCAGCGGGAGGCGTCCTACAATGAGCAGTTCTTC.

This clonotype was detected a few times. The chain is built from TRBV5-1 and TRBJ2-3, with no clear D. Trimming took 5 bases from V and 6 from J, leaving 16 bases between them. This CDR3 has 14 residues. CDR1 and CDR2 from the germline V gene are SGHRS and YFSETQ. Here the CDR3 reads CASSINPAADTQYF. The CDR3 DNA reads TGCGCCAGCAGTATAAACCCGGCGGCTGATACGCAGTATTTT.

There are many counts of this clonotype. The chain uses TRBV18 and TRBJ2-1; D might be TRBD2 (6 bases). Per germline, CDR1 KGHSH and CDR2 LQKENI. This CDR3 region has 12 residues. Trimming shortened V by 3 bases and J by 6 bases, and 6 bases separated the two germline ends. The CDR3, as DNA: TGTGCCAGCTCACCGGGAGGCAATGAGCAGTTCTTC. Protein product: CASSPGGNEQFF.

This clonotype was seen a handful of times. The chain carries TRBV6-1 and TRBJ2-1; D perhaps matches TRBD2 (7 bases). Trimming removed 7 bases from V and 9 bases from J, with 19 bases in between. From germline, CDR1 is MNHNS and CDR2 SASEGT. The CDR3 extends over 14 amino acids. DNA of the CDR3: TGTGCCAGCACCGAGGGGGAGGGACGCGTTGAGCAGTTCTTC. Its translation: CASTEGEGRVEQFF.

The rearrangement uses TRBV7-3 and TRBJ2-3, with TRBD2 matching over 8 bases. Trimming took 3 bases from V and 5 from J; bases not matched to a gene: 4. CDR1 SGHTA and CDR2 FQGTGA come from the germline V gene. The CDR3 is made up of 14 amino acids. The CDR3 sequence: CASSFGGAIDTQYF. The DNA of the CDR3 is TGTGCCAGCAGCTTCGGGGGGGCTATAGATACGCAGTATTTT.

J is TRBJ2-3 and V is TRBV4-3, with 13 bases fitting TRBD2. This CDR3 spans 17 amino acids. The germline CDR1 and CDR2 sequences are LGHNA and YSLEER. Unmatched junction bases numbered 6, after V lost 2 bases and J lost 4 bases. Here the CDR3 DNA reads TGCGCCAGCAGCCAACGGACTAGCGGGAGTAATCCAGATACGCAGTATTTT. Protein sequence: CASSQRTSGSNPDTQYF.

This clonotype showed up just a few times. The rearrangement uses TRBV20-1 and TRBJ1-3; D ambiguous. The germline CDR1 and CDR2 sequences are DFQATT and SNEGSKA (reference sequence). The CDR3 spans 12 residues. V lost 5 bases and J lost 2, with 7 bases in between. CDR3 sequence (DNA): TGCAGTGCTGGGAGGACTGGAAACACCATATATTTT. Its translation is CSAGRTGNTIYF.

The CDR3 nucleotides read TGTGCCAGCAGCGAAGGACAGGGCACCGGGGAGCTGTTTTTT. It translates to CASSEGQGTGELFF. The chain employs TRBV9 and TRBJ2-2; 8 positions agree with TRBD1. Germline CDR1 SGDLS, CDR2 YYNGEE. CDR3 length: 14 residues. V lost 3 bases to trimming and J lost 4 bases; unmatched junction nucleotides: 2.

The V call is TRBV2, the J call TRBJ2-1, with 8 bases aligning to TRBD2. The germline gives CDR1 SNHLY, CDR2 FYNNEI. The CDR3 runs 16 residues. V lost 7 bases to trimming and J lost 4 bases; unmatched junction nucleotides: 12. CDR3 sequence reads: CASTQSEGGRYNEQFF. The CDR3 DNA is TGTGCCAGCACCCAAAGTGAGGGCGGGAGGTACAATGAGCAGTTCTTC. The full variable domain, with the rest looked up from reference TRBV2 and TRBJ2-1, is EPEVTQTPSHQVTQMGQEVILRCVPISNHLYFYWYRQILGQKVEFLVSFYNNEISEKSEIFDDQFSVERPDGSNFTLKIRSTKLEDSAMYFCASTQSEGGRYNEQFFGPGTRLTVL.

The rearrangement links TRBV18 to TRBJ2-2, with D hard to call. Germline V lookup: CDR1 KGHSH, CDR2 LQKENI. The CDR3 totals 14 residues. Trimming left V 3 bases short and J 3 bases short, with 8 bases between. The CDR3 reads CASSPSRDTGELFF. Written as DNA, the CDR3 is TGTGCCAGCTCACCGAGCCGGGACACCGGGGAGCTGTTTTTT.

There are a few counts of this clonotype. The chain recombines TRBV20-1 with TRBJ1-2, with D perhaps matching TRBD1 (6 bases). The CDR3 contains 14 residues. Germline CDR1 is DFQATT and CDR2 is SNEGSKA (reference sequence). The CDR3 spells CNAQDKRGNYGYTF. CDR3 coding DNA: TGCAATGCGCAAGATAAAAGGGGGAACTATGGCTACACCTTC.